Shown below are 31 T cell receptor beta chains from a single sample sequenced in a study of cytomegalovirus exposure and HLA in healthy donors. The PCR used 60 Vbeta and 13 Jbeta primers. Only in-frame clones appear in the TCRdb table, and some are missing; sequencing was by immunoSEQ multiplex PCR. The repertoire holds 110,000 to 150,000 clones, with roughly 9.4% as singletons. The specimen was PBMCs. The receptors originated from a male donor in good health and CMV-seronegative.

The sample holds a few counts of this clone. The chain links TRBV5-1 to TRBJ2-6; tentative D call: TRBD1 (6 bases). The germline gives CDR1 SGHRS, CDR2 YFSETQ. This CDR3 region has 16 residues. Trimming took off 4 bases at V and 4 bases at J, with 15 bases between the two ends. The CDR3 DNA reads as TGCGCCAGCAGCCCGACTGGGGGCGCCGGGGCCAACGTCCTGACTTTC. This encodes CASSPTGGAGANVLTF. Based on the CDR3 plus reference TRBV5-1 and TRBJ2-6, the full variable domain is KAGVTQTPRYLIKTRGQQVTLSCSPISGHRSVSWYQQTPGQGLQFLFEYFSETQRNKGNFPGRFSGRQFSNSRSEMNVSTLELGDSALYLCASSPTGGAGANVLTFGAGSRLTVL.

This clone was seen a handful of times. The J gene is TRBJ2-7, the V gene TRBV5-1; the D gene is possibly TRBD2 (5 bases). The CDR3 runs 14 residues. Trimming left V 0 bases short and J 3 bases short, with 10 bases between. Germline CDR1 SGHRS, CDR2 YFSETQ. CDR3 sequence reads: CASSLDTGNYEQYF. DNA of the CDR3: TGCGCCAGCAGCTTGGACACGGGGAACTACGAGCAGTACTTC. Supplemented by reference TRBV5-1 and TRBJ2-7, the full variable domain reads KAGVTQTPRYLIKTRGQQVTLSCSPISGHRSVSWYQQTPGQGLQFLFEYFSETQRNKGNFPGRFSGRQFSNSRSEMNVSTLELGDSALYLCASSLDTGNYEQYFGPGTRLTVT.

There are a few counts of this clone. The chain uses TRBV6-5 and TRBJ2-1; 9 positions agree with TRBD1. Unmatched junction bases numbered 6, after V lost 6 bases and J lost 9 bases. Germline assignment: CDR1 MNHEY and CDR2 SVGAGI. This CDR3 has 13 residues. The CDR3 DNA sequence: TGTGCCAGCAGGTACCAGACAGGGGGTGAGCAGTTCTTC. Amino acids: CASRYQTGGEQFF.

Only a few counts were recorded for this clone. The V gene is TRBV5-3, the J gene TRBJ1-5; a possible D gene is TRBD1 (5 bases). TRBV5-3 is sorted into the ORF group, with uncertain function. The CDR3 runs to 16 residues. Trimming removed 2 bases from V and 0 bases from J, with 12 bases in between. The CDR3 DNA is TGTGCCAGAAGCTTCCGACAGCTTTATAGCAATCAGCCCCAGCATTTT. Encoded protein: CARSFRQLYSNQPQHF.

The chain recombines TRBV27 with TRBJ2-1; TRBD2 might be the D (6 bases). Trimming stripped 0 bases from V and 5 bases from J, with 8 bases between. The CDR3 is 14 amino acids. Germline V gene lookup returns CDR1 MNHEY and CDR2 SMNVEV (reference sequence). In DNA, the CDR3 is TGTGCCAGCAGTTTATCGGGGACTCACAATGAGCAGTTCTTC. It translates to CASSLSGTHNEQFF.

The genes are TRBV15 and TRBJ2-1, with TRBD1 matching over 9 bases. Germline trimming cut 8 bases from V and 7 bases from J; bases unmatched to any gene: 12. CDR1 is LNHNV and CDR2 is YYDKDF in the germline V gene (reference sequence). CDR3 length equals 15 residues. The CDR3 DNA reads as TGTGCCACCGGTCTTGAACAGGGGGCGGGTAATGAGCAGTTCTTC. It encodes CATGLEQGAGNEQFF.

This clone was seen only a few times. This sequence joins TRBV25-1 and TRBJ2-1; 7 nucleotides line up with TRBD1. Trimming cost V 1 base and J 15 bases; bases outside gene matches: 12. Germline V CDR1 and CDR2: MGHDK, SYGVNS. The CDR3 contains 14 residues. As DNA, the CDR3 is TGTGCCAGCAGTGAATCCCCCGACAGGGTCGGTAGGTTCTTC. This gives the protein CASSESPDRVGRFF.

Only a few counts were recorded for this clone. The chain joins TRBV6-6 to TRBJ2-1; TRBD2 aligns across 8 bases. There are 15 residues in the CDR3. V lost 4 bases and J lost 0; bases outside the gene matches: 2. Germline V lookup: CDR1 MNHNY, CDR2 SVGAGI (reference sequence). The DNA for the CDR3 is TGTGCCAGCAGTTTAGCGGGGAGCTCCTACAATGAGCAGTTCTTC. Its translation: CASSLAGSSYNEQFF.

The chain employs TRBV6-1 and TRBJ2-2; D is uncertain. V was trimmed by 8 bases and J by 7 bases, leaving 14 bases between them. Germline assignment: CDR1 MNHNS and CDR2 SASEGT. The CDR3 covers 13 residues. For the CDR3, the DNA is TGTGCCAGCCGATGGAGTTTGGTCGGGGAGCTGTTTTTT. Translating gives CASRWSLVGELFF.

The genes are TRBV5-8 and TRBJ1-5; D gene uncertain. Germline V gives CDR1 SGHTS, CDR2 YDEGEE. Trimming removed 4 bases at V and 5 bases at J, with 10 bases between. The CDR3 covers 13 residues. CDR3 amino acids: CASSTEEHQPQHF. The DNA for the CDR3 is TGTGCCAGCAGCACGGAGGAACATCAGCCCCAGCATTTT.

The rearrangement joins TRBV7-3 to TRBJ2-2; 7 bases align to TRBD1. The CDR3 consists of 16 residues. V lost 5 bases and J lost 5; bases outside the gene matches: 11. The V gene's germline CDR1 is SGHTA and CDR2 FQGTGA. The CDR3 loop reads CASSAPGTERTGELFF. CDR3 DNA: TGTGCCAGCAGCGCCCCCGGGACAGAACGAACCGGGGAGCTGTTTTTT.

The table lists this clone with a few counts. The rearrangement links TRBV28 to TRBJ1-2; 8 bases align to TRBD1. The V and J ends lost 7 bases and 3 bases, in that order; junction bases with no gene match: 25. This CDR3 is built from 20 residues. Germline V gene lookup returns CDR1 MDHEN and CDR2 SYDVKM. In DNA, the CDR3 is TGTGCCAGCACCGATCCCGGGGTTGGGACAGGAGTTGTCCCTCACTATGGCTACACCTTC. Amino acid sequence: CASTDPGVGTGVVPHYGYTF.

The rearrangement links TRBV19 to TRBJ2-3, with a possible D match to TRBD2 (5 bases). V lost 2 bases and J lost 6, with 18 bases in between. This CDR3 comprises 16 residues. Germline CDR1 and CDR2: LNHDA and SQIVND (reference sequence). The CDR3 loop reads CASSIYAGPPSDTQYF. In nucleotides, the CDR3 is TGTGCCAGTAGTATATACGCGGGTCCCCCCTCCGATACGCAGTATTTT.

This clone was detected a few times. The V and J genes are TRBV7-9 and TRBJ1-4; D ambiguous. Per the germline V gene, CDR1 is SEHNR and CDR2 is FQNEAQ (reference sequence). Trimming took 1 base from V and 3 from J, leaving 9 bases between them. The CDR3 consists of 15 residues. The CDR3 here is CASSLVDAANEKLFF. The CDR3 DNA follows: TGTGCCAGCAGCTTAGTTGATGCGGCTAATGAAAAACTGTTTTTT.

This clone has only a few counts. The V call is TRBV9, the J call TRBJ1-1; possibly TRBD1 for D (5 bases). The ends were cut back, 3 bases at V and 2 bases at J, with 8 bases in the middle. CDR1 is SGDLS, CDR2 YYNGEE, per germline. This CDR3 has 13 residues. The CDR3 DNA sequence: TGTGCCAGCAGCGAAGGGGTTAACACTGAAGCTTTCTTT. This gives the protein CASSEGVNTEAFF.

This clone occurred a few times. The J gene is TRBJ2-2, the V gene TRBV10-3; 9 nucleotides align to TRBD2. The CDR3 runs to 20 residues. CDR1 is ENHRY and CDR2 is SYGVKD in the germline V gene. V trimming: 8 bases; J trimming: 1 base; junction bases outside the gene matches: 20. CDR3 nucleotide sequence: TGTGCCATCCGAGAGACTAGCGGCAAAATAACCCGCGGGAACACCGGGGAGCTGTTTTTT. This translates into CAIRETSGKITRGNTGELFF.

This clone has a handful of counts. V usage is TRBV13 and J usage is TRBJ1-4; a weak D match, TRBD1 (6 bases). Germline lookup yields CDR1 PRHDT and CDR2 FYEKMQ (reference sequence). CDR3 size: 13 residues. The ends were cut back, 5 bases at V and 5 bases at J, with 9 bases in the middle. CDR3 nucleotides: TGTGCCAGCAGCCGGACAGAGAATGAAAAACTGTTTTTT. As protein: CASSRTENEKLFF.

This clone was counted between two and nine times. The genes are TRBV7-7 and TRBJ2-3; D gene unclear. There are 14 residues in the CDR3. V was shortened by 5 bases and J by 6 bases, with 15 bases between the two germline ends. Germline V gene sequence: CDR1 SSHAT, CDR2 FNYEAQ (reference sequence). The CDR3 here is CASSPSAPGDTQYF. The CDR3 DNA sequence: TGTGCCAGCAGCCCCTCAGCCCCCGGGGATACGCAGTATTTT.

This clone was detected a few times. The V gene is TRBV7-2, the J gene TRBJ2-6, with 13 positions matching TRBD2. Looked up from germline, CDR1 is SGHTA and CDR2 is FQGNSA. This CDR3 comprises 19 residues. With 3 bases clipped from V and 1 base from J, the junction kept 6 bases outside the gene matches. The CDR3 is CASSFKTSGGASGANVLTF. The CDR3, as DNA: TGTGCCAGCAGCTTTAAAACTAGCGGGGGGGCGTCTGGGGCCAACGTCCTGACTTTC.

A few counts support this clone. The genes are TRBV7-9 and TRBJ2-5; 10 bases map to TRBD2. The CDR3 consists of 15 residues. Losses at the gene ends were 4 bases for V and 3 bases for J; bases not matched to a gene: 5. CDR1 and CDR2 from the germline V gene are SEHNR and FQNEAQ (reference sequence). CDR3 coding DNA: TGTGCCAGCAGCTCTATCGGACTAGCGGAAGAGACCCAGTACTTC. Translation: CASSSIGLAEETQYF.

The rearrangement joins TRBV7-2 to TRBJ2-7, with D perhaps matching TRBD1 (5 bases). The CDR3 is made up of 12 amino acids. V was shortened by 5 bases and J by 7 bases, with 12 bases between the two germline ends. Germline V gives CDR1 SGHTA, CDR2 FQGNSA. The CDR3 region is CASSPRQPEQYF. The CDR3 DNA reads TGTGCCAGCAGCCCGAGACAGCCTGAGCAGTACTTC.

In this sample, this clone turned up a few times. The chain carries TRBV7-8 and TRBJ2-3, with 7 nucleotides matching TRBD2. CDR3 length: 15 amino acids. The germline V gene encodes CDR1 SGHVS and CDR2 FQNEAQ. Unmatched junction bases numbered 13, after V lost 6 bases and J lost 7 bases. The CDR3 DNA reads TGTGCCAGCAGAGGAGCTAGCGGTATCAGTAATACGCAGTATTTT. Amino acid sequence: CASRGASGISNTQYF.

This clone was picked up a small number of times. The V call is TRBV4-1, the J call TRBJ1-4, with D possibly matching TRBD1 (5 bases). The ends were cut back, 0 bases at V and 5 bases at J, with 19 bases in the middle. The germline V gene encodes CDR1 MGHRA and CDR2 YSYEKL. The CDR3 covers 18 residues. CDR3 DNA: TGCGCCAGCAGCCAAGAAATGGTCAGGGTGTATCAGAATGAAAAACTGTTTTTT. It codes for CASSQEMVRVYQNEKLFF.

This clone was counted only a few times. This chain connects TRBV30 to TRBJ2-7; 11 nucleotides agree with TRBD1. From germline, CDR1 is GTSNPN and CDR2 SVGIG (reference sequence). With 5 bases clipped from V and 1 base from J, the junction kept 1 base outside the gene matches. CDR3 length: 13 amino acids. CDR3 sequence (DNA): TGTGCCTGGGGGACAGGGGGATCCTACGAGCAGTACTTC. Translation: CAWGTGGSYEQYF.

The chain couples TRBV19 to TRBJ2-7; 7 bases map to TRBD2. Germline CDR1 and CDR2: LNHDA and SQIVND (reference sequence). Trimming took 5 bases from V and 3 from J; bases not matched to a gene: 7. This CDR3 is built from 14 residues. The CDR3 loop reads CASSLSGADYEQYF. In DNA, the CDR3 is TGTGCCAGTAGTTTGAGCGGGGCGGACTACGAGCAGTACTTC.

This clone was detected a few times. V gene TRBV5-1 combines with J gene TRBJ1-1; a possible D gene is TRBD1 (6 bases). The length of the CDR3 is 14 residues. Germline loops: CDR1 SGHRS, CDR2 YFSETQ. Deletions cut 3 bases from V and 1 base from J, with 10 bases between. This CDR3 is CASSYDRSNTEAFF. The CDR3, as DNA: TGCGCCAGCAGCTATGACAGGTCGAACACTGAAGCTTTCTTT.

The chain employs TRBV9 and TRBJ1-2; 9 bases match TRBD1. Losses at the gene ends were 0 bases for V and 4 bases for J; bases not matched to a gene: 1. Germline CDR1 reads SGDLS; CDR2 reads YYNGEE. The CDR3 length is 14 residues. The CDR3 sequence: CASSVGQGGYGYTF. CDR3 DNA sequence: TGTGCCAGCAGCGTAGGACAGGGGGGCTATGGCTACACCTTC.

The chain employs TRBV14 and TRBJ2-2, with 12 bases fitting TRBD2. The CDR3 contains 17 residues. V was clipped by 3 bases and J by 3 bases; unmatched bases: 5. Germline loops: CDR1 SGHDN, CDR2 FVKESK. CDR3 bases: TGTGCCAGCAGCCATAGACTAGCGGGGGCCTACACCGGGGAGCTGTTTTTT. Translation: CASSHRLAGAYTGELFF. The whole variable domain, filled in from reference TRBV14 and TRBJ2-2, reads EAGVTQFPSHSVIEKGQTVTLRCDPISGHDNLYWYRRVMGKEIKFLLHFVKESKQDESGMPNNRFLAERTGGTYSTLKVQPAELEDSGVYFCASSHRLAGAYTGELFFGEGSRLTVL.

Only a few counts were recorded for this clone. J is TRBJ2-7 and V is TRBV7-2; tentative D call: TRBD1 (6 bases). The CDR3 loop spans 15 amino acids. Per germline, CDR1 SGHTA and CDR2 FQGNSA. V was clipped by 5 bases and J by 3 bases, with 17 bases between them. CDR3 loop: CASSPPGTYHYEQYF. The CDR3 region has the DNA TGTGCCAGCAGCCCCCCCGGGACATACCACTACGAGCAGTACTTC.

The gene calls are TRBV5-1 and TRBJ2-5; D is ambiguous. V lost 4 bases to trimming and J lost 11 bases, with 18 bases between them. The CDR3 loop spans 13 amino acids. Germline values: CDR1 SGHRS, CDR2 YFSETQ. CDR3 sequence reads: CASSPGVPLEQYF. DNA of the CDR3: TGCGCCAGCAGCCCCGGAGTACCACTTGAGCAGTACTTC.

This clone was picked up a small number of times. The rearrangement uses TRBV11-2 and TRBJ1-1; no clear D gene. V lost 6 bases and J lost 1, with 9 bases in between. The CDR3 has 13 amino acids. CDR1 is SGHAT, CDR2 FQNNGV, per germline. CDR3 sequence reads: CASRVGRNTEAFF. In DNA, the CDR3 is TGTGCCAGCAGAGTAGGGAGGAACACTGAAGCTTTCTTT. The full variable domain, its missing parts supplied by reference TRBV11-2 and TRBJ1-1, is EAGVAQSPRYKIIEKRQSVAFWCNPISGHATLYWYQQILGQGPKLLIQFQNNGVVDDSQLPKDRFSAERLKGVDSTLKIQPAKLEDSAVYLCASRVGRNTEAFFGQGTRLTVV.